Sequencing of this T cell receptor beta chain was carried out in a study of T cells in Graves' hyperthyroidism and ophthalmopathy. General study points: The model made its ophthalmopathy prediction, and onset followed a median approximately 6 months later.

A note on this clonotype: Its antigen is unknown. A much larger clone is a single base away; this may be a read error.

Amplification yielded TCR beta CDR3 regions, with RNA transcripts as the source. HTBI primers were employed in a first-round RT-PCR of the TCR CDR3. Each CDR3 protein gets one entry after TCRdb re-called the multiplex PCR reads with MiXCR. The sample carries under 200,000 distinct CDR3 sequences, about 9.4% recorded once. The V gene's germline CDR1 is MGHRA and CDR2 YSYEKL. This CDR3 comprises 13 residues. Newly diagnosed patients aged 18 to 65 had hyperthyroidism of under 2 months' duration. The clonotype originates from a woman aged 18 to 35 with Graves' hyperthyroidism that later progressed to Graves' ophthalmopathy. This chain joins TRBV4-1 and TRBJ2-7; D not certain. The sample comprised blood. CDR3 loop: CASSQVGSYEQHF. CDR3 DNA sequence: TGCGCCAGCAGCCAAGTTGGCAGCTACGAGCAGCACTTC.